The clone carrying this TCR beta chain was detected only a few times. Antigen: not known. The germline gives CDR1 SEHNR, CDR2 FQNEAQ (reference sequence). Deletions cut 5 bases from V and 7 bases from J, with 21 bases between. This CDR3 has 15 amino acids. Unique molecular identifiers were incorporated during preparation of the TCRbeta library. TCRdb re-analysed the PCR reads in MiXCR, keeping a single row per CDR3 protein. Of a few hundred thousand distinct CDR3 sequences detected, 13% appear once; the ten largest clones hold around 2.2%. The record originates from a study of T-cell reconstitution after alpha-beta-depleted transplantation in children. Findings and limits, study-wide: Newly produced T cells mostly accounted for T-cell counts and diversity one year post-transplant. Surviving recipient T cells and thymic progenitors produced the high day-60 TCRbeta diversity seen in some patients.

The source is a male patient younger than 18 who had a stem cell transplant for acute myeloid leukemia, so the T cells may come from the graft donor. This chain joins TRBV7-9 and TRBJ2-7, with D possibly matching TRBD1 (6 bases). The specimen was PBMCs, mostly from graft donor cells, collected 360 days after TCRalphabeta/CD19-depleted stem cell transplant. The CDR3 region is CASSDRDKSLLEQYF. The CDR3 DNA reads TGTGCCAGCAGCGACCGGGACAAGTCTCTGTTGGAGCAGTACTTC.